This TCR beta chain is drawn from a study of radiotherapy plus CTLA-4 blockade in lung cancer. Overall study context: Among patients, approximately 17% showed objective responses, and about 31% had disease control.

People whose metastatic non-small-cell lung cancer was chemo-refractory got focal radiation along with CTLA-4 blockade by ipilimumab. Sequenced by immunoSEQ multiplex PCR; TCRdb stores in-frame clones only, minus some. This sample has about 120,000 clones, with around 90% found just once. CDR1 and CDR2 (germline): SGHTA, FQGTGA. Trimming stripped 5 bases from V and 6 bases from J, with 26 bases between. This CDR3 spans 18 amino acids. As to this clone: Its target is unknown.

Study-wide results and caveats: Peripheral blood showed expansion of tumor-derived TCR clones after radiotherapy and ipilimumab. According to reports, early shifts in blood T cell clones, alongside interferon-beta, forecast response most accurately.

This chain links TRBV7-3 with TRBJ2-1, with a weak D call TRBD2 (5 bases). The origin of this receptor is a human donor with non-small cell lung cancer that progressed on radiotherapy plus ipilimumab. Sequencing used peripheral blood, obtained from a patient treated with radiotherapy plus ipilimumab. CDR3 sequence (DNA): TGTGCCAGCAGCCAATCAGCGGCGCTACGAAAAAATAGCAATGAGCAGTTCTTC. It translates to CASSQSAALRKNSNEQFF.